Sequencing of this T cell receptor beta chain was carried out in a study of Tregs in tolerant kidney transplant recipients. Assay used: immunoSEQ multiplex PCR; TCRdb lists only in-frame clones, some missing. The sample yields some 110,000 clones, around nine tenths seen once. J gave up 4 bases and V 5 bases, and 7 bases lay outside the gene matches. This CDR3 has 15 amino acids. Looked up from germline, CDR1 is LNHDA and CDR2 is SQIVND (reference sequence). The source is a human donor in good health. The rearrangement joins TRBV19 to TRBJ1-2, with 10 bases aligning to TRBD1. Sequencing was carried out using CD4+ T cells from blood. CDR3 in amino acids: CASSARTGGGYGYTF. In nucleotides, the CDR3 is TGTGCCAGTAGTGCCAGGACAGGGGGAGGCTATGGCTACACCTTC.